This is a list of T cell receptor beta chains from one sample in a study of blood T cell repertoires in COVID-19. Clones were read by immunoSEQ multiplex PCR, and TCRdb kept only the in-frame ones, dropping some. Of 350,000 to 500,000 clones detected, over 75% appear once; the ten largest clones hold approximately 1.5%. Source material: PBMCs or T cells enriched from blood (not recorded which). Source of these receptors: a woman in her late teens or twenties who had been exposed to COVID-19. Each CDR3 is given with its conserved first and last residue. The D gene is left open where the match is weak. Expanded clones are given a class, and other clones once, few, many or no size at all.

j_call d_call v_call clone_size cdr3_aa cdr3_nt
TRBJ2-1 TRBD1 TRBV5-6 . CASSLFQGDTEQFF TGTGCCAGCAGCTTGTTTCAGGGGGACACTGAGCAGTTCTTC
TRBJ1-2 . TRBV28 . CASGMGLRGYTF TGTGCCAGCGGAATGGGGCTTCGAGGCTACACCTTC
TRBJ2-3 TRBD2 TRBV5-6 . CASSYGLAGGTDTQYF TGTGCCAGCAGCTATGGACTAGCGGGAGGCACAGATACGCAGTATTTT
TRBJ1-6 . TRBV28 . CASRPPGNSPLHF TGTGCCAGCAGACCGCCGGGGAATTCACCCCTCCACTTT
TRBJ2-3 TRBD2 TRBV4-2 . CASSQGPGTSGGVTDTQYF TGTGCCAGCAGCCAAGGCCCCGGGACTAGCGGGGGGGTGACAGATACGCAGTATTTT
TRBJ2-7 TRBD1 TRBV11-1 . CASRRDRPTIYEQYF TGTGCCAGCAGAAGGGACAGGCCAACAATCTACGAGCAGTACTTC
TRBJ2-7 TRBD2 TRBV28 . CASSGGTSGSYEQYF TGTGCCAGCAGTGGGGGGACTAGCGGGTCCTACGAGCAGTACTTC
TRBJ2-7 TRBD1 TRBV7-9 . CASSKSGTDSQGQYF TGTGCCAGCAGCAAATCCGGGACAGACTCCCAAGGGCAGTACTTC
TRBJ2-1 TRBD2 TRBV6-6 . CASRRAGGSYNEQFF TGTGCCAGCAGAAGAGCGGGGGGCTCCTACAATGAGCAGTTCTTC
TRBJ2-4 . TRBV5-1 . CASSLEPGRAKNIQYF TGCGCCAGCAGCTTGGAACCAGGGAGGGCCAAAAACATTCAGTACTTC
TRBJ1-6 . TRBV28 . CASAGHNSPLHF TGTGCCAGCGCGGGTCATAATTCACCCCTCCACTTT
TRBJ2-3 . TRBV6-5 few CASSYGEASDTQYF TGTGCCAGCAGTTACGGTGAGGCGTCAGATACGCAGTATTTT
TRBJ2-7 TRBD1 TRBV18 . CASSPGGQGTYEQYF TGTGCCAGCTCACCAGGGGGACAGGGGACCTACGAGCAGTACTTC
TRBJ2-5 . TRBV7-8 . CASSHRDFQETQYF TGTGCCAGCAGCCACCGGGATTTCCAAGAGACCCAGTACTTC
TRBJ2-7 TRBD1 TRBV4-1 . CASSQVWDRLDEQYF TGCGCCAGCAGCCAAGTTTGGGACAGGCTAGACGAGCAGTACTTC
TRBJ1-2 . TRBV24-1 . CATSDLPPQGLNYGYTF TGTGCCACCAGTGATTTGCCCCCACAGGGCTTAAACTATGGCTACACCTTC
TRBJ1-2 . TRBV7-2 . CASSLDLRGYGYTF TGTGCCAGCAGCTTAGATCTGCGTGGCTATGGCTACACCTTC
TRBJ2-4 TRBD2 TRBV10-3 . CAISESLTSGRTAKNIQYF TGTGCCATCAGTGAGTCGCTGACTAGCGGGAGGACAGCCAAAAACATTCAGTACTTC
TRBJ1-2 . TRBV11-1 . CASSPGTTNYGYTF TGTGCCAGCAGCCCCGGGACAACTAACTATGGCTACACCTTC
TRBJ2-5 TRBD1 TRBV19 . CASSTRGRIETQYF TGTGCCAGTAGTACCAGGGGGCGCATAGAGACCCAGTACTTC
TRBJ1-1 . TRBV7-2 . CASSFYALNSGNTEAFF TGTGCCAGCAGCTTCTACGCCCTGAACAGCGGTAACACTGAAGCTTTCTTT
TRBJ2-7 TRBD2 TRBV5-1 . CASSPPGLAGAYEQYF TGCGCCAGCAGCCCCCCGGGACTAGCGGGAGCCTACGAGCAGTACTTC
TRBJ2-7 TRBD2 TRBV15 . CATSREPGSGITYEQYF TGTGCCACCAGCAGGGAGCCCGGGAGCGGGATTACCTACGAGCAGTACTTC
TRBJ1-2 TRBD1 TRBV14 . CASSSGQPYGYTF TGTGCCAGCAGCTCGGGACAGCCGTATGGCTACACCTTC
TRBJ2-1 TRBD1 TRBV27 . CASSLSRQGVGNEQFF TGTGCCAGCAGTTTATCTAGGCAGGGGGTCGGCAATGAGCAGTTCTTC
TRBJ2-5 . TRBV6-5 . CASSYSMSDSETQYF TGTGCCAGCAGTTACTCGATGTCCGACAGCGAGACCCAGTACTTC
TRBJ2-7 . TRBV27 . CASSLVARDRGYEQYF TGTGCCAGCAGTTTAGTGGCTCGTGACCGAGGTTACGAGCAGTACTTC
TRBJ2-7 . TRBV28 . CASTESGAYEQYF TGTGCCAGCACCGAGTCAGGGGCCTACGAGCAGTACTTC
TRBJ1-3 TRBD1 TRBV7-2 . CASSLGTGGPNTIYF TGTGCCAGCAGCTTAGGGACAGGAGGGCCAAACACCATATATTTT
TRBJ2-3 TRBD2 TRBV19 . CASSPSGRATDTQYF TGTGCCAGTAGCCCTAGCGGGAGGGCGACAGATACGCAGTATTTT
TRBJ2-1 . TRBV12-3/TRBV12-4 few CASTGMYNEQFF TGTGCCAGCACGGGGATGTACAATGAGCAGTTCTTC
TRBJ2-1 TRBD1 TRBV10-3 . CAISEPGQGMSDEQFF TGTGCCATCAGTGAGCCGGGACAGGGGATGAGTGATGAGCAGTTCTTC
TRBJ2-3 TRBD2 TRBV28 . CASSFQAGGTDTQYF TGTGCCAGCAGTTTTCAAGCGGGGGGCACAGATACGCAGTATTTT
TRBJ2-3 . TRBV27 once CASSLLQSSTDTQYF TGTGCCAGCAGTCTACTCCAATCTAGCACAGATACGCAGTATTTT
TRBJ2-7 TRBD1 TRBV28 . CASRSSDRSYEQYF TGTGCCAGCAGGTCATCGGACAGGTCCTACGAGCAGTACTTC
TRBJ2-3 TRBD2 TRBV9 . CASSLSTSGTDTQYF TGTGCCAGCAGTCTCTCGACTAGCGGCACAGATACGCAGTATTTT
TRBJ2-3 . TRBV5-1 . CASSLGVGPHRTDTQYF TGCGCCAGCAGCTTGGGAGTGGGCCCCCATCGCACAGATACGCAGTATTTT
TRBJ2-1 . TRBV28 . CASSLRHNEQFF TGTGCCAGCAGTTTGCGGCACAATGAGCAGTTCTTC
TRBJ1-1 . TRBV25-1 . CASAPAGGGISVEAFF TGTGCCAGTGCGCCAGCGGGTGGGGGGATTTCGGTTGAAGCTTTCTTT
TRBJ1-1 TRBD1 TRBV14 . CASSAQGLNTEAFF TGTGCCAGCAGCGCACAGGGGTTGAACACTGAAGCTTTCTTT
TRBJ1-2 . TRBV5-1 . CASSPRTGNYGYTF TGCGCCAGCAGCCCACGTACAGGGAACTATGGCTACACCTTC
TRBJ2-2 . TRBV28 . CASSFGARTGELFF TGTGCCAGCAGTTTTGGGGCACGCACCGGGGAGCTGTTTTTT
TRBJ2-5 TRBD2 TRBV29-1 . CSVELAGGETQYF TGCAGCGTTGAACTAGCGGGAGGAGAGACCCAGTACTTC
TRBJ1-4 . TRBV7-9 . CASSLAPSVRPEANEKLFF TGTGCCAGCAGCTTAGCTCCCTCTGTTAGACCAGAGGCTAATGAAAAACTGTTTTTT
TRBJ2-7 . TRBV7-9 . CASSPDSPYEQYF TGTGCCAGCAGCCCGGACAGTCCCTACGAGCAGTACTTC
TRBJ2-6 . TRBV18 . CASSPGGTGANVLTF TGTGCCAGCTCACCGGGGGGAACTGGGGCCAACGTCCTGACTTTC
TRBJ1-2 . TRBV4-2 . CASSQETSAYGYTF TGTGCCAGCAGCCAAGAGACTAGCGCCTATGGCTACACCTTC
TRBJ2-2 . TRBV5-1 few CASSPGPTNTGELFF TGCGCCAGCAGTCCTGGCCCAACGAACACCGGGGAGCTGTTTTTT
TRBJ2-1 . TRBV5-1 . CASSLVGRGSYNEQFF TGCGCCAGCAGCTTGGTCGGGAGAGGCTCCTACAATGAGCAGTTCTTC
TRBJ2-7 . TRBV7-2 . CASSLASPLEQYF TGTGCCAGCAGCTTAGCCAGTCCCCTCGAGCAGTACTTC
TRBJ1-4 . TRBV18 . CASSPPSVSEKLFF TGTGCCAGCTCACCACCGTCGGTCTCGGAAAAACTGTTTTTT
TRBJ1-4 . TRBV19 . CASSAGLGKLFF TGTGCCAGTAGTGCCGGACTGGGGAAACTGTTTTTT